Listed here are 11 T cell receptor beta chains from one sample, sequenced in a study of CD8+ T cells in alopecia areata listed by TCRdb under 2018. Preparation of the library involved the immunoSEQ multiplex PCR assay. RNA was extracted from all samples and reverse transcribed into cDNA, which served as template for TCR sequencing. As stored in TCRdb, this immuneACCESS dataset retains in-frame rearrangements with V and J assigned. A fraction of the clones does not appear; measured against another copy, unresolved V genes explain less than half of the discrepancy, and the remainder lacks a known reason. The sample table lists around 270,000 clones, roughly 60% of them with a count of one. Around 1.7% of the sample rests with the top ten. The time point label, read with the paper, signifies: 20 to 30 weeks on oral tofacitinib. The treatment or condition label for this specimen denotes: oral pan-JAK inhibitor, 5-10 mg twice daily.

The sequencing used CD4+ T cells sorted from blood, collected at week 24, from a patient treated with tofacitinib. The source of these receptors is a human donor with alopecia areata.

The chain joins TRBV4-2 to TRBJ2-6; D perhaps matches TRBD1 (5 bases). The V and J ends lost 5 bases and 0 bases respectively, with 14 bases between them. Looked up from germline, CDR1 is LGHNA and CDR2 is YNFKEQ. CDR3 length: 17 amino acids. Here the CDR3 DNA reads TGTGCCAGCAGCTACCTGGGGCAGCTCTCTGGGGCCAACGTCCTGACTTTC. Translation: CASSYLGQLSGANVLTF.

The chain is built from TRBV20-1 and TRBJ2-7; D remains ambiguous. Germline V lookup: CDR1 DFQATT, CDR2 SNEGSKA (reference sequence). This CDR3 spans 10 amino acids. Trimming pared 5 bases from V and 0 bases from J, leaving 2 bases between. The CDR3: CSAYSYEQYF. The CDR3 bases are TGCAGTGCTTACTCCTACGAGCAGTACTTC.

The chain carries TRBV7-9 and TRBJ2-2, with D perhaps matching TRBD2 (6 bases). The V and J ends lost 5 bases and 7 bases respectively, with 17 bases between them. This CDR3 has 15 amino acids. Per the germline V gene, CDR1 is SEHNR and CDR2 is FQNEAQ (reference sequence). In nucleotides, the CDR3 is TGTGCCAGCAGCCCACCGGGACTGCGCAGCGGGGAGCTGTTTTTT. Protein: CASSPPGLRSGELFF.

As to this clone: The junction shows a germline mismatch at one end, possibly a read error. The chain employs TRBV28 and TRBJ1-2; D ambiguous. This CDR3 has 12 residues. The germline V gene has CDR1 MDHEN and CDR2 SYDVKM. CDR3 sequence: CASREPPYAYTF. The CDR3 bases are TGTGCCAGCAGAGAACCTCCCTATGCCTACACCTTC.

The chain links TRBV5-1 to TRBJ2-3; 9 nucleotides match TRBD2. CDR3 length: 16 residues. V lost 0 bases to trimming and J lost 4 bases; unmatched junction nucleotides: 6. The germline V gene encodes CDR1 SGHRS and CDR2 YFSETQ. The CDR3 DNA reads as TGCGCCAGCAGCTTGGTGCGGGGGGGCCACCCAGATACGCAGTATTTT. Translating gives CASSLVRGGHPDTQYF.

This sequence joins TRBV10-3 and TRBJ1-2; D remains ambiguous. CDR3 length: 14 residues. The V gene's germline CDR1 is ENHRY and CDR2 SYGVKD. V shed 3 bases and J shed 3 bases, with 11 bases lying between them. The CDR3 region is CAISEEFLYYGYTF. The CDR3 DNA is TGTGCCATCAGTGAAGAATTCTTGTACTATGGCTACACCTTC.

The chain couples TRBV29-1 to TRBJ1-1; D is unresolved. Per germline, CDR1 SQVTM and CDR2 ANQGSEA. The CDR3 extends over 13 amino acids. Between the trimmed V and J ends, which lost 0 bases and 2 bases, there was a span of 7 bases. In DNA, the CDR3 is TGCAGCGTTGAAGACCCCTTAAACACTGAAGCTTTCTTT. Its protein product is CSVEDPLNTEAFF. Using reference TRBV29-1 and TRBJ1-1 for the parts outside the CDR3, the full variable domain is SAVISQKPSRDICQRGTSLTIQCQVDSQVTMMFWYRQQPGQSLTLIATANQGSEATYESGFVIDKFPISRPNLTFSTLTVSNMSPEDSSIYLCSVEDPLNTEAFFGQGTRLTVV.

This clone was detected a few times. This chain joins TRBV27 and TRBJ1-5, with D possibly TRBD1 on 6 matching bases. This CDR3 comprises 14 residues. Germline V CDR1 and CDR2: MNHEY, SMNVEV (reference sequence). With 5 bases removed from V and 4 bases from J, the gap between germline ends came to 12 bases. CDR3 sequence reads: CASSKQGGNQPQHF. The CDR3 coding sequence is TGTGCCAGCAGTAAACAGGGCGGGAATCAGCCCCAGCATTTT.

The sample holds a few counts of this clone. The chain employs TRBV28 and TRBJ1-4, with 8 bases lining up with TRBD1. Germline values: CDR1 MDHEN, CDR2 SYDVKM. J gave up 0 bases and V 7 bases, and 4 bases lay outside the gene matches. The CDR3 is made up of 15 amino acids. The CDR3 loop reads CASITGGATNEKLFF. CDR3 nucleotides: TGTGCCAGCATCACAGGGGGAGCAACTAATGAAAAACTGTTTTTT.

Of note for this clone: A read error may explain this, as a much larger clone is one base away. The chain combines TRBV7-9 with TRBJ2-3; D is unresolved. Germline V gene sequence: CDR1 SEHNR, CDR2 FQNEAQ (reference sequence). The CDR3 spans 12 residues. Trimming cost V 5 bases and J 2 bases, with 5 bases left between them. This chain's CDR3 is CASSPNTDTQYF. The CDR3 DNA sequence: TGTGCCAGCAGCCCGAACACAGATACGCAGTATTTT.

The V and J genes are TRBV30 and TRBJ1-6, with 7 bases identical to TRBD1. The CDR3 extends over 13 amino acids. CDR1 is GTSNPN, CDR2 SVGIG, per germline (reference sequence). V gave up 4 bases and J gave up 8 bases; unmatched junction bases: 5. The CDR3 DNA sequence: TGTGCCTGGAATATAGACAGGGATTCACCCCTCCACTTT. This gives the protein CAWNIDRDSPLHF.